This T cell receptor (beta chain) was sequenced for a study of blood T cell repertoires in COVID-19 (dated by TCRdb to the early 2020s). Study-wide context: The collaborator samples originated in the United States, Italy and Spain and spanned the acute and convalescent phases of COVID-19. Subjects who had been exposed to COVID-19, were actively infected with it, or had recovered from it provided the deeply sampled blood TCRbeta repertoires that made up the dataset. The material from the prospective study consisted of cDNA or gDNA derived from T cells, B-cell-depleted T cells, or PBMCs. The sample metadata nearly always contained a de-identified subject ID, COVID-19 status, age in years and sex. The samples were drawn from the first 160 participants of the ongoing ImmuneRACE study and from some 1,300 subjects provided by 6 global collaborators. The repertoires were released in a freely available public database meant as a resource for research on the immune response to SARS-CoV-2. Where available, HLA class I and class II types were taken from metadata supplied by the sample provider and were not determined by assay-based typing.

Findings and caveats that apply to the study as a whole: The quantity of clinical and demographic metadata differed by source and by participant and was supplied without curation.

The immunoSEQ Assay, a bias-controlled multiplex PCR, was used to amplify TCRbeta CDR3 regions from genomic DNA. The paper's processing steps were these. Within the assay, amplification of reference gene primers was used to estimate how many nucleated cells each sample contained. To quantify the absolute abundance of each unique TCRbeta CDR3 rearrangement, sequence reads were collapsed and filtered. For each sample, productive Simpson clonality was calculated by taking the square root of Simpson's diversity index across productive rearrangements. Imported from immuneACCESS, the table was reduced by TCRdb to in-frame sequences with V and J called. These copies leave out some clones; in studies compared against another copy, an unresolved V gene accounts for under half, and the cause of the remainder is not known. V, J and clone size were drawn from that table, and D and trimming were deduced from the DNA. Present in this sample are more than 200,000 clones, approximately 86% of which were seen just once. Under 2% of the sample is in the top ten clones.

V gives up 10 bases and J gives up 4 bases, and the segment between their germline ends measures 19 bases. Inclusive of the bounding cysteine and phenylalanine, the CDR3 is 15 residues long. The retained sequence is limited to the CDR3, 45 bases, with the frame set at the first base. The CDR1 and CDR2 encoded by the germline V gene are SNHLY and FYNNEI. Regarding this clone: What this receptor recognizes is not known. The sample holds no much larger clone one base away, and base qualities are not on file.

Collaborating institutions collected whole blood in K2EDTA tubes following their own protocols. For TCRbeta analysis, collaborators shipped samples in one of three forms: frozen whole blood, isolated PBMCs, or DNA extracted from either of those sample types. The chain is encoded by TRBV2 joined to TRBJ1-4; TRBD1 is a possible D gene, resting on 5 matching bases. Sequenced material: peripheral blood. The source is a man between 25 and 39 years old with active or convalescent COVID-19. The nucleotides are TGTGCCAACCTACCCGCGGGGACTAGTAATGAAAAACTGTTTTTT. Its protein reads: CANLPAGTSNEKLFF.